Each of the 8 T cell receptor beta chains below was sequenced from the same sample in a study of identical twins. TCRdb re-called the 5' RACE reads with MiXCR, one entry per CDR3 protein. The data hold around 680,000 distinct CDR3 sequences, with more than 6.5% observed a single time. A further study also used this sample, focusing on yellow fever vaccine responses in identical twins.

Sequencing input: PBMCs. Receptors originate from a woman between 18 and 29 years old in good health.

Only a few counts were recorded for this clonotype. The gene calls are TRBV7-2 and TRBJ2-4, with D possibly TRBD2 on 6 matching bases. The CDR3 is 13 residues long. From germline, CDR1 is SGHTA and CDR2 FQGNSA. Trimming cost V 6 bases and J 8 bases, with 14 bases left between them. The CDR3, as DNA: TGTGCCAGCAGGCCGCGCGGGGTGTACATTCAGTACTTC. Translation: CASRPRGVYIQYF. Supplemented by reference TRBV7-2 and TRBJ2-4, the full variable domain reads GAGVSQSPSNKVTEKGKDVELRCDPISGHTALYWYRQSLGQGLEFLIYFQGNSAPDKSGLPSDRFSAERTGGSVSTLTIQRTQQEDSAVYLCASRPRGVYIQYFGAGTRLSVL.

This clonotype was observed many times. CDR3 protein: CASSSFPGDTTYEQYF. The CDR3 DNA follows: TGTGCCAGCAGCTCGTTCCCAGGGGACACAACCTACGAGCAGTACTTC. The chain has TRBV21-1 and TRBJ2-7; the table's D call, TRBD1, has no DNA check behind it. TRBV21-1 is described as a pseudogene. The CDR3 consists of 16 residues.

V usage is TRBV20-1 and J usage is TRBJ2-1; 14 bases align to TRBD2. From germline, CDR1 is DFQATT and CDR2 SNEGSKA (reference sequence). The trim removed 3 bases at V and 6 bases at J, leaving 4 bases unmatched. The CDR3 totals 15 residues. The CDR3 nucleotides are TGCAGTGCTAGTCGACTAGCGGGAGGGGCCAATGAGCAGTTCTTC. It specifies CSASRLAGGANEQFF.

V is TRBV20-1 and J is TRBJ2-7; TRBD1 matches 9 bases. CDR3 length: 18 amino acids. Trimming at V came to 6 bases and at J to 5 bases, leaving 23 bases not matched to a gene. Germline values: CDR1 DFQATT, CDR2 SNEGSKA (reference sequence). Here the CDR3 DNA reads TGCAGTGCCAGACAGGGGGAGATTGTGGGGAACCCGTTGCACGAGCAGTACTTC. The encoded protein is CSARQGEIVGNPLHEQYF.

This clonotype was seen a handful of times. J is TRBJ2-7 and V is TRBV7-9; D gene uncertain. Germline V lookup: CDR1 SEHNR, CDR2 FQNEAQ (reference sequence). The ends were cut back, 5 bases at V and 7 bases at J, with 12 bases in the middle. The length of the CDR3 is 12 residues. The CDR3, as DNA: TGTGCCAGCAGCGCATCCATGGAGGAGCAGTACTTC. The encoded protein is CASSASMEEQYF.

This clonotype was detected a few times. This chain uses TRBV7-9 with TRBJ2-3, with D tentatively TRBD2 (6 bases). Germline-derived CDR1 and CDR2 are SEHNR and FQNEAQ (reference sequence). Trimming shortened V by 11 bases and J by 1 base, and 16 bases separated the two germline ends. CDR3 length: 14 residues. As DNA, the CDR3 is TGTGCCGAAAGCGATCCGGGGGGCACAGATACGCAGTATTTT. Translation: CAESDPGGTDTQYF. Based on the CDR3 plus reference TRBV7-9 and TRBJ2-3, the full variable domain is DTGVSQNPRHKITKRGQNVTFRCDPISEHNRLYWYRQTLGQGPEFLTYFQNEAQLEKSRLLSDRFSAERPKGSFSTLEIQRTEQGDSAMYLCAESDPGGTDTQYFGPGTRLTVL.

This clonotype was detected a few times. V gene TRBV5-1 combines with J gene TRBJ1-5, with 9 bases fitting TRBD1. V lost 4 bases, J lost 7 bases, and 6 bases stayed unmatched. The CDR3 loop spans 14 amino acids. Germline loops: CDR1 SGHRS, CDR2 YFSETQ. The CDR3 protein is CASSTGTGQQPQHF. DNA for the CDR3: TGCGCCAGCAGCACCGGGACAGGGCAACAGCCCCAGCATTTT. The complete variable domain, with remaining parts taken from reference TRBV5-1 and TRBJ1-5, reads KAGVTQTPRYLIKTRGQQVTLSCSPISGHRSVSWYQQTPGQGLQFLFEYFSETQRNKGNFPGRFSGRQFSNSRSEMNVSTLELGDSALYLCASSTGTGQQPQHFGDGTRLSIL.

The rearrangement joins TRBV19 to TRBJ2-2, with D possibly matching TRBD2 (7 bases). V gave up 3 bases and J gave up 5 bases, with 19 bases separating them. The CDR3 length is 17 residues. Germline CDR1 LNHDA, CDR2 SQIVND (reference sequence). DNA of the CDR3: TGTGCCAGTAGTATTGAGAGCGGGACACCACAAACCGGGGAGCTGTTTTTT. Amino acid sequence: CASSIESGTPQTGELFF.